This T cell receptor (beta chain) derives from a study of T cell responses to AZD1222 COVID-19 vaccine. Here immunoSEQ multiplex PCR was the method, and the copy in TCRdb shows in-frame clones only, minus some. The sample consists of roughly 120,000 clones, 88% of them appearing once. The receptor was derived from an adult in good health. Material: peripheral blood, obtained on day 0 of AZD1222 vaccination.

This chain's CDR3 is CASSYWPPKSGGTYEQYF. The CDR3 region has the DNA TGTGCCAGCAGCTACTGGCCCCCCAAAAGCGGGGGGACCTACGAGCAGTACTTC. This chain joins TRBV5-4 and TRBJ2-7; 9 bases are shared with TRBD2. Germline assignment: CDR1 SGHNT and CDR2 YYREEE (reference sequence). Unmatched junction bases numbered 15, after V lost 3 bases and J lost 2 bases. The CDR3 totals 18 residues.